Shown below are 12 T cell receptor beta chains from a single sample sequenced in a study of breast tumors, draining lymph nodes, adjacent tissues. TCRdb re-called the multiplex PCR reads with MiXCR, one entry per CDR3 protein. The table has about 110,000 distinct CDR3 sequences, 30% seen once. The lymph nodes were axillary draining lymph nodes from breast cancer patients. Sequenced material: axillary lymph node tissue. The receptor source for this set is a female donor with breast cancer. Some clones in this sample may be carry-over from other donors' samples.

This clonotype was counted at least ten times. The chain couples TRBV7-9 to TRBJ2-2, with TRBD2 identical over 8 bases. The V gene's germline CDR1 is SEHNR and CDR2 FQNEAQ (reference sequence). V lost 5 bases, J lost 0 bases, and 5 bases stayed unmatched. CDR3 length: 16 amino acids. Written as DNA, the CDR3 is TGTGCCAGCAGCCTGAGCGGGGGCGCGAACACCGGGGAGCTGTTTTTT. Translation gives CASSLSGGANTGELFF.

This clonotype was seen many times. The chain couples TRBV9 to TRBJ2-1; D possibly corresponds to TRBD1 (5 bases). With 0 bases removed from V and 4 bases from J, the gap between germline ends came to 8 bases. This CDR3 comprises 14 residues. CDR1 SGDLS and CDR2 YYNGEE come from the germline V gene. The DNA of the CDR3 is TGTGCCAGCAGCGTAGTTCCAGGGTACAATGAGCAGTTCTTC. Translation gives CASSVVPGYNEQFF.

This clonotype was picked up many times. The V call is TRBV24-1, the J call TRBJ1-5, with D uncertain. Trimming left V 3 bases short and J 4 bases short, with 24 bases between. Per germline, CDR1 KGHDR and CDR2 SFDVKD. The CDR3 has 19 amino acids. This CDR3 is CATSDPRVEQWAGNQPQHF. The CDR3 DNA is TGTGCCACCAGTGATCCACGGGTCGAACAGTGGGCCGGGAATCAGCCCCAGCATTTT.

A few counts support this clonotype. The chain has TRBV6-2 or TRBV6-3 and TRBJ2-3, with 10 bases matching TRBD2. Germline V CDR1 and CDR2: MNHEY, SVGEGT. V lost 5 bases and J lost 3; bases outside the gene matches: 8. The CDR3 loop spans 16 amino acids. The CDR3 sequence: CASSPGSTSGTDTQYF. CDR3 nucleotide sequence: TGTGCCAGCAGTCCCGGGTCGACTAGCGGGACAGATACGCAGTATTTT.

This chain uses TRBV19 with TRBJ2-6; a weak D match, TRBD1 (5 bases). Looked up from germline, CDR1 is LNHDA and CDR2 is SQIVND (reference sequence). This CDR3 spans 14 amino acids. With 7 bases removed from V and 1 base from J, the gap between germline ends came to 8 bases. CDR3 residues: CASTTGSGANVLTF. CDR3 DNA: TGTGCCAGTACCACAGGATCTGGGGCCAACGTCCTGACTTTC.

This clonotype appeared many times. The genes are TRBV5-1 and TRBJ1-2, with 7 bases lining up with TRBD1. The germline V gene has CDR1 SGHRS and CDR2 YFSETQ. The length of the CDR3 is 16 residues. Trimming removed 4 bases from V and 5 bases from J; junction bases left unmatched: 14. CDR3 sequence reads: CASSGRQGGGFYGYTF. The DNA of the CDR3 is TGCGCCAGCAGCGGCCGACAGGGAGGGGGCTTTTATGGCTACACCTTC.

Worth noting for this clonotype: A read error may produce the germline difference seen at one junction end. CDR3 DNA: TGTGTCAGCAGTGGAGGAGGGTTCGGATTAACTAATGAAAAACTGTTTTTT. Its protein product is CVSSGGGFGLTNEKLFF. This chain connects TRBV2 to TRBJ1-4, with no clear D. Germline V lookup: CDR1 SNHLY, CDR2 FYNNEI. The CDR3 consists of 17 residues. Drawing the rest from reference TRBV2 and TRBJ1-4, the complete variable domain is EPEVTQTPSHQVTQMGQEVILRCVPISNHLYFYWYRQILGQKVEFLVSFYNNEISEKSEIFDDQFSVERPDGSNFTLKIRSTKLEDSAMYFCVSSGGGFGLTNEKLFFGSGTQLSVL.

The chain recombines TRBV3-2 with TRBJ2-5; no check of the table's D call, TRBD2, against the DNA was made. TRBV3-2 is recorded as a pseudogene. There are 19 residues in the CDR3. CDR3 loop: CAGSPKSSLRLGLQETQYF. The DNA of the CDR3 is TGTGCCGGCAGCCCCAAATCTTCGCTAAGGCTCGGACTCCAAGAGACCCAGTACTTC.

The chain couples TRBV28 to TRBJ2-3, with D perhaps matching TRBD2 (6 bases). The CDR3 is made up of 16 amino acids. V shed 6 bases and J shed 0 bases, with 16 bases lying between them. Germline lookup yields CDR1 MDHEN and CDR2 SYDVKM. Written as DNA, the CDR3 is TGTGCCAGCAGGGGGGACTTAAGCCGTAGCACAGATACGCAGTATTTT. This gives the protein CASRGDLSRSTDTQYF.

The chain recombines TRBV29-1 with TRBJ1-2, with no clear D. With 8 bases removed from V and 4 bases from J, the gap between germline ends came to 11 bases. The germline V gene encodes CDR1 SQVTM and CDR2 ANQGSEA. This CDR3 contains 11 residues. This CDR3 is CSQDRTYGYTF. CDR3 bases: TGCAGCCAAGACCGGACCTATGGCTACACCTTC.

To note about this clonotype: Given a much more abundant clone one base away, this may be a read error. J is TRBJ1-2 and V is TRBV18, with D hard to call. There are 13 residues in the CDR3. Germline V gene lookup returns CDR1 KGHSH and CDR2 LQKENI. In DNA, the CDR3 is TGTGCCTGCTCACCAACGACAACTTATGGCTACACCTTC. Its protein is CACSPTTTYGYTF.

The V and J genes are TRBV20-1 and TRBJ1-5; maybe TRBD1 (5 bases). CDR1 DFQATT and CDR2 SNEGSKA come from the germline V gene (reference sequence). The CDR3 is made up of 14 amino acids. The germline V and J ends were trimmed by 1 base and 5 bases, with 12 bases remaining between them. CDR3 sequence: CSARGGGAYQPQHF. In nucleotides, the CDR3 is TGCAGTGCTAGAGGCGGGGGAGCTTATCAGCCCCAGCATTTT.